A single sample gave rise to the 15 T cell receptor beta chains below, sequenced in a study of radiotherapy plus CTLA-4 blockade in lung cancer (dated by TCRdb to between 2017 and 2018). The protocol used for the library was the immunoSEQ multiplex PCR assay. TCRdb retrieved this table from immuneACCESS and kept in-frame rearrangements only. Not all clones are present; in checked studies, unresolved V genes account for under half, and no reason is known for the remainder. Within this sample are approximately 53,000 clones, with about 85% of them counted one time only. The top ten hold around a quarter of the sample. The starting material was peripheral blood, obtained from a patient treated with radiotherapy plus ipilimumab. These receptors came from a human donor with non-small cell lung cancer whose response to radiotherapy plus ipilimumab could not be evaluated.

The rearrangement links TRBV7-2 to TRBJ2-1, with D tentatively TRBD1 (5 bases). Germline CDR1 reads SGHTA; CDR2 reads FQGNSA. This CDR3 is 16 amino acids long. V was clipped by 4 bases and J by 0 bases, with 13 bases between them. For the CDR3, the DNA is TGTGCCAGCAGCTCGCTCCAGGGCCACTCCTACAATGAGCAGTTCTTC. It codes for CASSSLQGHSYNEQFF.

The chain joins TRBV28 to TRBJ1-5; possibly TRBD1 for D (5 bases). V dropped 3 bases and J dropped 7 bases, with 13 bases sitting between them. CDR1 and CDR2 from the germline V gene are MDHEN and SYDVKM. This CDR3 has 14 amino acids. The CDR3 loop is CASSFFQGGQPQHF. CDR3 bases: TGTGCCAGCAGTTTTTTCCAGGGTGGCCAGCCCCAGCATTTT.

The chain recombines TRBV2 with TRBJ1-5; TRBD1 matches at 8 bases. The junction had 8 bases not matched to a gene; V was cut back by 9 bases and J by 7 bases. The CDR3 is 13 amino acids. Germline V gene sequence: CDR1 SNHLY, CDR2 FYNNEI. CDR3 nucleotides: TGTGCCAGTGATCAGGGGGCAGGGCAGCCCCAGCATTTT. Translating gives CASDQGAGQPQHF.

This clone was seen a single time. The chain recombines TRBV5-4 with TRBJ1-4; D is unclear. The CDR3 consists of 15 residues. From germline, CDR1 is SGHNT and CDR2 YYREEE (reference sequence). Trimming took 0 bases from V and 8 from J, leaving 14 bases between them. CDR3 DNA: TGTGCCAGCAGCTTGGCCACGGGTAACCAGGAAAAACTGTTTTTT. Residues: CASSLATGNQEKLFF.

The J gene is TRBJ1-1, the V gene TRBV19; no firm D call. The CDR3 length is 13 residues. CDR1 and CDR2 (germline): LNHDA, SQIVND (reference sequence). V shed 3 bases and J shed 4 bases, with 9 bases lying between them. CDR3 protein: CASSIPDITEAFF. CDR3 nucleotides: TGTGCCAGTAGTATCCCAGACATCACTGAAGCTTTCTTT.

The sample holds one count of this clone. The CDR3 loop reads CASSLALGGSSYNEQFF. CDR3 DNA sequence: TGTGCCAGCAGCTTAGCTCTGGGGGGGAGCTCCTACAATGAGCAGTTCTTC. This sequence joins TRBV7-8 and TRBJ2-1, with TRBD2 matching over 7 bases. Trimming at V came to 0 bases and at J to 0 bases, leaving 5 bases not matched to a gene. Per the germline V gene, CDR1 is SGHVS and CDR2 is FQNEAQ. This CDR3 has 17 amino acids.

A few counts support this clone. This chain links TRBV5-4 with TRBJ2-1; TRBD2 matches at 7 bases. This CDR3 has 15 amino acids. V was clipped by 4 bases and J by 5 bases; unmatched bases: 9. The germline V gene has CDR1 SGHNT and CDR2 YYREEE (reference sequence). The CDR3 sequence: CASSARQGGNNEQFF. The CDR3 bases are TGTGCCAGCAGCGCCAGGCAGGGAGGGAACAATGAGCAGTTCTTC. Filled out from reference TRBV5-4 and TRBJ2-1, the complete variable domain reads ETGVTQSPTHLIKTRGQQVTLRCSSQSGHNTVSWYQQALGQGPQFIFQYYREEENGRGNFPPRFSGLQFPNYSSELNVNALELDDSALYLCASSARQGGNNEQFFGPGTRLTVL.

This sequence joins TRBV6-5 and TRBJ1-2, with D tentatively TRBD1 (6 bases). From germline, CDR1 is MNHEY and CDR2 SVGAGI. This CDR3 contains 14 residues. Trimming removed 5 bases from V and 5 bases from J, with 15 bases in between. The CDR3 nucleotides read TGTGCCAGCAGTCAGCGGGACACAGCTTATGGCTACACCTTC. This gives the protein CASSQRDTAYGYTF.

This chain links TRBV29-1 with TRBJ1-2; 10 bases line up with TRBD1. The CDR3 runs 15 residues. V was pared by 3 bases and J by 4 bases, with 8 bases of the junction left unmatched. Germline assignment: CDR1 SQVTM and CDR2 ANQGSEA. The CDR3 loop reads CSVDEDRGQFYGYTF. CDR3 bases: TGCAGCGTTGACGAAGACAGGGGGCAGTTCTATGGCTACACCTTC. Complete variable domain (other parts from reference TRBV29-1 and TRBJ1-2): SAVISQKPSRDICQRGTSLTIQCQVDSQVTMMFWYRQQPGQSLTLIATANQGSEATYESGFVIDKFPISRPNLTFSTLTVSNMSPEDSSIYLCSVDEDRGQFYGYTFGSGTRLTVV.

The chain combines TRBV5-1 with TRBJ2-5; 9 positions agree with TRBD1. The last part of the DNA fits TRBJ2-7 better; the J call may be wrong. Per germline, CDR1 SGHRS and CDR2 YFSETQ. The length of the CDR3 is 15 residues. The CDR3 sequence: CASSLVGTGYYEQYF. In DNA, the CDR3 is TGCGCCAGCAGCTTGGTGGGGACAGGGTACTACGAGCAGTACTTC.

J is TRBJ2-4 and V is TRBV6-5, with 8 bases matching TRBD1. The germline V gene has CDR1 MNHEY and CDR2 SVGAGI. The length of the CDR3 is 16 residues. The ends lost 4 bases at V and 6 bases at J; junction bases unmatched: 11. The CDR3 is CASSLTLGQGGNIQYF. Here the CDR3 DNA reads TGTGCCAGCAGTTTAACACTCGGACAGGGTGGAAACATTCAGTACTTC.

The V gene is TRBV4-3, the J gene TRBJ2-1; 10 nucleotides line up with TRBD2. The V segment lost 3 bases and the J segment 9 bases; nucleotides outside the gene matches: 5. Per germline, CDR1 LGHNA and CDR2 YSLEER. The CDR3 is made up of 14 amino acids. CDR3 sequence reads: CASSHETSGVEQFF. For the CDR3, the DNA is TGCGCCAGCAGCCATGAAACTAGCGGGGTTGAGCAGTTCTTC.

The CDR3 is CASSPLAGSTDTQYF. CDR3 nucleotide sequence: TGCGCCAGCAGCCCACTAGCGGGGAGCACAGATACGCAGTATTTT. V gene TRBV5-1 combines with J gene TRBJ2-3, with 10 bases matching TRBD2. The junction had 2 bases not matched to a gene; V was cut back by 4 bases and J by 0 bases. The germline CDR1 and CDR2 sequences are SGHRS and YFSETQ. This CDR3 spans 15 amino acids.

The chain employs TRBV5-4 and TRBJ2-7; 8 nucleotides align to TRBD2. The CDR3 length is 16 residues. Losses at the gene ends were 6 bases for V and 5 bases for J; bases not matched to a gene: 16. Germline lookup yields CDR1 SGHNT and CDR2 YYREEE (reference sequence). CDR3 in DNA: TGTGCCAGCAAAGAACTAGCCGCGGGAGGATTGGACGAGCAGTACTTC. Translated: CASKELAAGGLDEQYF.

The gene calls are TRBV10-3 and TRBJ1-1; 7 bases are a match to TRBD1. This CDR3 is built from 15 residues. V lost 0 bases to trimming and J lost 5 bases; unmatched junction nucleotides: 6. From germline, CDR1 is ENHRY and CDR2 SYGVKD. CDR3 protein: CAISESEGRGTEAFF. CDR3 nucleotide sequence: TGTGCCATCAGTGAGTCGGAGGGCAGGGGGACTGAAGCTTTCTTT.